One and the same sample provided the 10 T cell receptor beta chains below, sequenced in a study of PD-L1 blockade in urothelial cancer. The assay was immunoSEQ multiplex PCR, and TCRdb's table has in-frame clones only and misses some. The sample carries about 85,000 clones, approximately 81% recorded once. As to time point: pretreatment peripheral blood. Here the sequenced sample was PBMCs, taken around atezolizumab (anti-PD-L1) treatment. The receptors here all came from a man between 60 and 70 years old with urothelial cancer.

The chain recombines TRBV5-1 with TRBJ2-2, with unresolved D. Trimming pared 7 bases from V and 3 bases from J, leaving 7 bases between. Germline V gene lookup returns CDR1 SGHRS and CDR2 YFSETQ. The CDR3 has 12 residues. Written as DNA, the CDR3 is TGCGCCAGCCGACAATACACCGGGGAGCTGTTTTTT. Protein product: CASRQYTGELFF.

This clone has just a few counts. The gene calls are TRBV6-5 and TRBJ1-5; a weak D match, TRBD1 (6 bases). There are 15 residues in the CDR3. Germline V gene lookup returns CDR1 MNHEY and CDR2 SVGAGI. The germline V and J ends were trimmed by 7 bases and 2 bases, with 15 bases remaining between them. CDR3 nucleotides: TGTGCCAGCACCCCCCCAGGGGATGGCAATCAGCCCCAGCATTTT. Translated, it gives CASTPPGDGNQPQHF.

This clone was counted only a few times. The CDR3 protein is CASSPGQGSGGYTF. Here the CDR3 DNA reads TGTGCCAGCAGCCCGGGACAGGGCTCCGGTGGCTACACCTTC. V usage is TRBV11-2 and J usage is TRBJ1-2; 9 positions agree with TRBD1. V shed 5 bases, J shed 7 bases, and the junction held 8 bases outside the gene matches. The CDR3 has 14 amino acids. CDR1 is SGHAT and CDR2 is FQNNGV in the germline V gene.

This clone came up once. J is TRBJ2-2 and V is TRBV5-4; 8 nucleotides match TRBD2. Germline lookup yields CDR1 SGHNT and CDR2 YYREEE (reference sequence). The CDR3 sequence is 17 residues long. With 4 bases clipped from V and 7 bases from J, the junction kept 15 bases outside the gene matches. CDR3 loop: CASSRRTGTRHNGELFF. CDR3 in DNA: TGTGCCAGCAGCCGAAGAACCGGGACTAGGCACAACGGGGAGCTGTTTTTT.

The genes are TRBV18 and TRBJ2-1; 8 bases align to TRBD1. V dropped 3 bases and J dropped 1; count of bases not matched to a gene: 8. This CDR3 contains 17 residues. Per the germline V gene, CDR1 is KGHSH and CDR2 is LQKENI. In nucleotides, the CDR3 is TGTGCCAGCTCACCGGACAGGGTTCGAGTATCCTACAATGAGCAGTTCTTC. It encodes CASSPDRVRVSYNEQFF.

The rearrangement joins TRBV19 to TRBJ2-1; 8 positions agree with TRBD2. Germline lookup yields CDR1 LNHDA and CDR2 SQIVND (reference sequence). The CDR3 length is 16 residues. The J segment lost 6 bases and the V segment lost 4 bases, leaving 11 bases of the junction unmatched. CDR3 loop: CASSTQGLVIGNEQFF. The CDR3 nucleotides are TGTGCCAGTAGTACCCAGGGACTAGTTATTGGCAATGAGCAGTTCTTC.

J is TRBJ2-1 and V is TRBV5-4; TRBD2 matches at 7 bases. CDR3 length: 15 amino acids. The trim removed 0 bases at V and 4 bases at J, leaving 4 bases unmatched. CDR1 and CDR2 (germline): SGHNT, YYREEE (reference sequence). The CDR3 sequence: CASSLVAGVYNEQFF. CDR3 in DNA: TGTGCCAGCAGCTTGGTTGCGGGGGTGTACAATGAGCAGTTCTTC.

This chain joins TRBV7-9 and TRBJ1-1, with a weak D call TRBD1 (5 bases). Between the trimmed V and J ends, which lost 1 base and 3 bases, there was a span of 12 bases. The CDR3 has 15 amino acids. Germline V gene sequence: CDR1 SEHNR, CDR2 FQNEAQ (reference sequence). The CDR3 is CASSLGWGSYTEAFF. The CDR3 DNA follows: TGTGCCAGCAGCTTAGGGTGGGGCAGTTACACTGAAGCTTTCTTT.

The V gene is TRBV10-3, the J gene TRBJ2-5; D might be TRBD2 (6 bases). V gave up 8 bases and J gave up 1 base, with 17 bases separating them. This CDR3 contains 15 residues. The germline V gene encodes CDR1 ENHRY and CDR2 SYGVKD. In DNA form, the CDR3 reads TGTGCCATCCAGGGAGGAACCGCTCTCCAAGAGACCCAGTACTTC. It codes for CAIQGGTALQETQYF.

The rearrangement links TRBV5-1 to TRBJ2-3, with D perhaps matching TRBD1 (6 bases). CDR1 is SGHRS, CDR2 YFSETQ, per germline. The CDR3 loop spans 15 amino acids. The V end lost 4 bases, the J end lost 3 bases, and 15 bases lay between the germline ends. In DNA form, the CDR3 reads TGCGCCAGCAGCCCACCGGCAGGGGTGACAGATACGCAGTATTTT. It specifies CASSPPAGVTDTQYF. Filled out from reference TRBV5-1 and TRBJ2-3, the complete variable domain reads KAGVTQTPRYLIKTRGQQVTLSCSPISGHRSVSWYQQTPGQGLQFLFEYFSETQRNKGNFPGRFSGRQFSNSRSEMNVSTLELGDSALYLCASSPPAGVTDTQYFGPGTRLTVL.